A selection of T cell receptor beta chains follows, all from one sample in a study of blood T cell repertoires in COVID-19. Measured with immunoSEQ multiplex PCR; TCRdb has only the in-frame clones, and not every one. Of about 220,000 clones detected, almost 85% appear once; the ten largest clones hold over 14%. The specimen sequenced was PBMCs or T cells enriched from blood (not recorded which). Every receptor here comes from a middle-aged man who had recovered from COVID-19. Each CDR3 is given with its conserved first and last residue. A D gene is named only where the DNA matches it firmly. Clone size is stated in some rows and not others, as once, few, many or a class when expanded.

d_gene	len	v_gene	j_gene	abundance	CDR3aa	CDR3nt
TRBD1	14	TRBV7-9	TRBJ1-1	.	CASSHRDRNTEAFF	TGTGCCAGCAGCCACCGGGACAGAAACACTGAAGCTTTCTTT
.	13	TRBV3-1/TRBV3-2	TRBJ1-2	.	CASSQVRNYGYTF	TGTGCCAGCAGCCAAGTACGGAACTATGGCTACACCTTC
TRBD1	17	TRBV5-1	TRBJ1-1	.	CASSPGGTAPSNTEAFF	TGCGCCAGCAGCCCGGGAGGGACAGCACCTTCGAACACTGAAGCTTTCTTT
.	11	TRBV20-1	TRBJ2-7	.	CSASQGSEQYF	TGCAGTGCTAGTCAGGGATCCGAGCAGTACTTC
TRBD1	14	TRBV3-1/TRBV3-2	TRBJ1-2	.	CASSYDRGAYGYTF	TGTGCCAGCAGCTACGACAGGGGGGCCTATGGCTACACCTTC
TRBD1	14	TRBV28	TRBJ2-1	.	CASIYRGYYNEQFF	TGTGCCAGCATATACAGGGGATACTACAATGAGCAGTTCTTC
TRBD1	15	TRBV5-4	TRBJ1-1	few	CASSSAGQLNTEAFF	TGTGCCAGCAGCTCGGCGGGACAGTTGAACACTGAAGCTTTCTTT
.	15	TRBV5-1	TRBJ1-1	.	CASSLDGRKNTEAFF	TGCGCCAGCAGCTTGGATGGCAGAAAAAACACTGAAGCTTTCTTT
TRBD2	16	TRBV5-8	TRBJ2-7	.	CASSLTRAGLVGEQYF	TGTGCCAGCAGCTTAACCAGAGCGGGACTAGTGGGGGAGCAGTACTTC
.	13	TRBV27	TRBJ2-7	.	CASAPYGGLGQYF	TGTGCCAGCGCACCCTACGGGGGTTTAGGGCAGTACTTC
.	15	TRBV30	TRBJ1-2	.	CASSRQARLNYGYTF	TGTGCCTCTTCACGGCAGGCCCGTCTAAACTATGGCTACACCTTC
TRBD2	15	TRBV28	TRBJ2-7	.	CASRFGGGYPYEQYF	TGTGCCAGCAGATTTGGCGGGGGTTATCCCTACGAGCAGTACTTC
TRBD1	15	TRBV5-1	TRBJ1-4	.	CASSGQGAANEKLFF	TGCGCCAGCAGCGGACAGGGGGCAGCTAATGAAAAACTGTTTTTT
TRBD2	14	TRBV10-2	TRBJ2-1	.	CASSEPSGANEQFF	TGCGCCAGCAGTGAACCTAGCGGGGCCAATGAGCAGTTCTTC
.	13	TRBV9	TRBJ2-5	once	CASSVVELSAQYF	TGTGCCAGCAGCGTAGTGGAGCTCTCGGCCCAGTACTTC
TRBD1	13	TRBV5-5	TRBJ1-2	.	CASSFQGGYGYTF	TGTGCCAGCAGCTTTCAGGGGGGCTATGGCTACACCTTC
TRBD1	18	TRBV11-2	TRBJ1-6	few	CASSLDPRRTGYNSPLHF	TGTGCCAGCAGCTTAGATCCCCGTAGGACAGGATATAATTCACCCCTCCACTTT
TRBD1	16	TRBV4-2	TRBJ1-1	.	CASSPIGQGVNTEAFF	TGTGCCAGCAGCCCCATTGGACAGGGAGTGAACACTGAAGCTTTCTTT
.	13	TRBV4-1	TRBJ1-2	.	CASSFSGGDGYTF	TGCGCCAGCAGCTTTTCCGGCGGGGATGGCTACACCTTC
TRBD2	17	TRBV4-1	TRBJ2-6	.	CASSLSGVIGGANVLTF	TGCGCCAGCAGTCTTAGCGGGGTAATAGGTGGGGCCAACGTCCTGACTTTC
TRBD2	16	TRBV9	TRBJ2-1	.	CASSVDLSIAGYEQFF	TGTGCCAGCAGCGTAGATCTCTCGATAGCGGGCTATGAGCAGTTCTTC
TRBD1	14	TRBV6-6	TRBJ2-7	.	CASSYSGTEYEQYF	TGTGCCAGCAGTTACTCAGGGACAGAATACGAGCAGTACTTC
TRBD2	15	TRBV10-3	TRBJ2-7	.	CAISATSGREYEQYF	TGTGCCATCAGTGCGACTAGCGGGAGAGAGTACGAGCAGTACTTC
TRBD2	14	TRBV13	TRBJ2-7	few	CASSAGGYAYEQYF	TGTGCCAGCAGTGCGGGGGGGTATGCCTACGAGCAGTACTTC
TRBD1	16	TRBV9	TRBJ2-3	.	CASSPRQGLSTDTQYF	TGTGCCAGCAGCCCTCGACAGGGGTTGAGCACAGATACGCAGTATTTT
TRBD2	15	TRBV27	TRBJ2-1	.	CASSLRRERYYEQFF	TGTGCCAGCAGTTTACGGCGGGAGAGGTACTATGAGCAGTTCTTC
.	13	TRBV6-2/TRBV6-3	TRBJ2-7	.	CASSITGIYEQYF	TGTGCCAGCAGTATCACAGGGATCTACGAGCAGTACTTC
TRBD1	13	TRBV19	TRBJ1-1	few	CASTYTGETEAFF	TGTGCCAGTACCTATACAGGGGAAACTGAAGCTTTCTTT
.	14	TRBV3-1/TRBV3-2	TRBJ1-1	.	CASTSIAGDTEAFF	TGTGCCAGCACTTCAATCGCAGGGGACACTGAAGCTTTCTTT
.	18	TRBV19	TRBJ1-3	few	CAPVSPQGHWVSGNTIYF	TGTGCTCCAGTATCGCCACAGGGCCATTGGGTCTCTGGAAACACCATATATTTT
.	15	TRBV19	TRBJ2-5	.	CASSTGGAGKETQYF	TGTGCCAGTAGTACGGGGGGCGCGGGTAAAGAGACCCAGTACTTC
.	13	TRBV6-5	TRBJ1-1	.	CASSYEQYTEAFF	TGTGCCAGCAGTTACGAACAGTACACTGAAGCTTTCTTT